One sample yielded the 27 T cell receptor beta chains listed below, sequenced in a study of cytomegalovirus exposure and HLA in healthy donors. PCR involved 60 Vbeta and 13 Jbeta primers. Libraries were prepared by immunoSEQ multiplex PCR; TCRdb keeps only in-frame clonotypes and omits some of them. The sample has 150,000 to 200,000 clones, roughly four fifths seen once. The specimen sequenced was PBMCs. All receptors come from a girl aged 2 to 10 in good health and CMV-seropositive.

The rearrangement uses TRBV7-9 and TRBJ1-4; 9 positions match TRBD1. The ends lost 5 bases at V and 3 bases at J; junction bases unmatched: 7. CDR3 length: 16 residues. Per germline, CDR1 SEHNR and CDR2 FQNEAQ (reference sequence). CDR3 in amino acids: CASSPRTGGSNEKLFF. CDR3 coding DNA: TGTGCCAGCAGCCCGAGAACAGGGGGCTCTAATGAAAAACTGTTTTTT.

The chain has TRBV27 and TRBJ2-7; 9 bases fit TRBD1. The ends lost 5 bases at V and 2 bases at J; junction bases unmatched: 7. From germline, CDR1 is MNHEY and CDR2 SMNVEV (reference sequence). The CDR3 spans 15 residues. The CDR3 DNA follows: TGTGCCAGCAGTACGAACCGGGACAGGGCCTACGAGCAGTACTTC. Protein product: CASSTNRDRAYEQYF.

The table lists this clone with a count of one. This rearrangement joins TRBV30 to TRBJ1-3; 7 bases match TRBD1. This CDR3 is built from 18 residues. The V gene end was trimmed by 5 bases and the J gene end by 0 bases; junction bases not matched to a gene: 16. Germline V gives CDR1 GTSNPN, CDR2 SVGIG (reference sequence). The CDR3: CAWGQRFSRQGSGNTIYF. CDR3 nucleotide sequence: TGTGCCTGGGGGCAAAGGTTTTCAAGACAGGGCTCTGGAAACACCATATATTTT.

The chain has TRBV6-1 and TRBJ1-5; weak D call: TRBD1 (6 bases). Germline loops: CDR1 MNHNS, CDR2 SASEGT. V was trimmed by 6 bases and J by 5 bases, leaving 11 bases between them. This CDR3 spans 13 amino acids. CDR3 nucleotides: TGTGCCAGCAGGGAAAACAGGGATCAGCCCCAGCATTTT. Translated, it gives CASRENRDQPQHF.

Here the CDR3 reads CASSLDYSAQYF. CDR3 DNA: TGTGCCAGCAGCCTGGACTATTCGGCGCAGTACTTC. The chain uses TRBV5-4 and TRBJ2-7; D may be TRBD2 (6 bases). Germline V CDR1 and CDR2: SGHNT, YYREEE (reference sequence). V shed 4 bases and J shed 9 bases, with 14 bases lying between them. There are 12 residues in the CDR3.

The chain employs TRBV30 and TRBJ1-5; the D gene is possibly TRBD1 (6 bases). V shed 2 bases and J shed 5 bases, with 10 bases lying between them. The CDR3 consists of 13 residues. Germline assignment: CDR1 GTSNPN and CDR2 SVGIG (reference sequence). The CDR3 DNA sequence: TGTGCCTGGAGTTATAACAGGGATCAGCCCCAGCATTTT. It translates to CAWSYNRDQPQHF.

To note about this clone: Other DNA sequences within the sample encode an identical CDR3. V usage is TRBV28 and J usage is TRBJ2-7; TRBD1 matches 11 bases. This CDR3 is built from 15 residues. The V gene end was trimmed by 3 bases and the J gene end by 1 base; junction bases not matched to a gene: 2. Germline V gives CDR1 MDHEN, CDR2 SYDVKM. CDR3 in amino acids: CASSFRDRGSYEQYF. DNA for the CDR3: TGTGCCAGCAGTTTTCGGGACAGGGGGTCCTACGAGCAGTACTTC.

The V and J genes are TRBV7-3 and TRBJ2-2, with D perhaps being TRBD1 or TRBD2 (5 bases each). Trimming pared 4 bases from V and 6 bases from J, leaving 9 bases between. Germline values: CDR1 SGHTA, CDR2 FQGTGA. CDR3 size: 13 residues. The CDR3 spells CASSSTGPGELFF. The CDR3 nucleotides are TGTGCCAGCAGCTCAACGGGGCCCGGGGAGCTGTTTTTT.

The CDR3 DNA is TGTGCCAGCAGTGGAACCAGGGGTTTGAACTATGGCTACACCTTC. This gives the protein CASSGTRGLNYGYTF. V usage is TRBV25-1 and J usage is TRBJ1-2; TRBD1 might be the D (6 bases). CDR3 length: 15 residues. The V gene's germline CDR1 is MGHDK and CDR2 SYGVNS. Trimming removed 4 bases at V and 2 bases at J, with 14 bases between.

The chain joins TRBV7-3 to TRBJ1-1, with a weak D call TRBD1 (6 bases). The CDR3 totals 18 residues. Trimming stripped 0 bases from V and 0 bases from J, with 17 bases between. In germline, CDR1 is SGHTA, CDR2 FQGTGA. The CDR3 DNA follows: TGTGCCAGCAGCTTAACCATAGACAGGTCTTTTATGAACACTGAAGCTTTCTTT. Its protein is CASSLTIDRSFMNTEAFF. Based on the CDR3 plus reference TRBV7-3 and TRBJ1-1, the full variable domain is GAGVSQTPSNKVTEKGKYVELRCDPISGHTALYWYRQSLGQGPEFLIYFQGTGAADDSGLPNDRFFAVRPEGSVSTLKIQRTERGDSAVYLCASSLTIDRSFMNTEAFFGQGTRLTVV.

The chain couples TRBV28 to TRBJ1-5; the D is unclear. This CDR3 contains 14 residues. CDR1 MDHEN and CDR2 SYDVKM come from the germline V gene. V was trimmed by 6 bases and J by 4 bases, leaving 13 bases between them. The DNA of the CDR3 is TGTGCCAGCAGCCCCCCGGGAGGTAATCAGCCCCAGCATTTT. Protein: CASSPPGGNQPQHF.

The gene calls are TRBV5-1 and TRBJ2-7; 11 nucleotides match TRBD2. CDR1 is SGHRS, CDR2 YFSETQ, per germline. This CDR3 is built from 14 residues. Trimming at V came to 7 bases and at J to 6 bases, leaving 9 bases not matched to a gene. This CDR3 is CASGVLAGVSEQYF. As DNA, the CDR3 is TGCGCCAGCGGGGTACTAGCGGGAGTGTCCGAGCAGTACTTC.

This clone was detected once. The rearrangement links TRBV30 to TRBJ2-3; TRBD2 matches at 10 bases. Looked up from germline, CDR1 is GTSNPN and CDR2 is SVGIG (reference sequence). CDR3 length: 16 amino acids. J was trimmed by 6 bases and V by 2 bases; bases with no gene match: 11. The CDR3 coding sequence is TGTGCCTGGAGTAGCCTAAAGCGGGAGGGCCGGGATACGCAGTATTTT. It translates to CAWSSLKREGRDTQYF.

This clone has a handful of counts. V is TRBV5-4 and J is TRBJ2-5; a weak D match, TRBD2 (7 bases). V lost 3 bases and J 2 bases, leaving 14 bases between the germline ends. The CDR3 is made up of 15 amino acids. Looked up from germline, CDR1 is SGHNT and CDR2 is YYREEE (reference sequence). In DNA form, the CDR3 reads TGTGCCAGCAGCTCCCCCGGGGGGCAACAAGAGACCCAGTACTTC. Its protein is CASSSPGGQQETQYF.

The V gene is TRBV5-8, the J gene TRBJ2-7; D perhaps matches TRBD2 (6 bases). This CDR3 has 17 amino acids. The ends were cut back, 4 bases at V and 5 bases at J, with 25 bases in the middle. Germline CDR1 is SGHTS and CDR2 is YDEGEE. CDR3 amino acids: CASSPNRDSRSRDEQYF. CDR3 in DNA: TGTGCCAGCAGCCCTAACCGGGACTCCCGGTCGAGGGACGAGCAGTACTTC.

CDR3 bases: TGTGCCAGCAGCCGTCCCCCCGGACAGCTTAATGAAAAACTGTTTTTT. It translates to CASSRPPGQLNEKLFF. The chain uses TRBV4-2 and TRBJ1-4, with D perhaps TRBD1 (6 bases). The CDR3 runs to 16 residues. Germline V CDR1 and CDR2: LGHNA, YNFKEQ. V was pared by 4 bases and J by 4 bases, with 16 bases between.

This sequence joins TRBV5-1 and TRBJ2-5, with 8 bases identical to TRBD1. Germline loops: CDR1 SGHRS, CDR2 YFSETQ. V dropped 2 bases and J dropped 2; count of bases not matched to a gene: 2. The length of the CDR3 is 14 residues. The CDR3 protein is CASSLQGVQETQYF. CDR3 in DNA: TGCGCCAGCAGCTTACAGGGGGTTCAAGAGACCCAGTACTTC. The entire variable domain, with the rest obtained from reference TRBV5-1 and TRBJ2-5, is as follows: KAGVTQTPRYLIKTRGQQVTLSCSPISGHRSVSWYQQTPGQGLQFLFEYFSETQRNKGNFPGRFSGRQFSNSRSEMNVSTLELGDSALYLCASSLQGVQETQYFGPGTRLLVL.

V usage is TRBV30 and J usage is TRBJ1-6; 9 bases align to TRBD1. V lost 5 bases, J lost 9 bases, and 11 bases stayed unmatched. Germline CDR1 GTSNPN, CDR2 SVGIG (reference sequence). This CDR3 comprises 15 residues. This CDR3 reads CAWGEAGQGGSPLHF. The CDR3 nucleotides read TGTGCCTGGGGAGAAGCGGGACAGGGAGGTTCACCCCTCCACTTT. Combining the CDR3 with reference TRBV30 and TRBJ1-6 gives the whole variable domain SQTIHQWPATLVQPVGSPLSLECTVEGTSNPNLYWYRQAAGRGLQLLFYSVGIGQISSEVPQNLSASRPQDRQFILSSKKLLLSDSGFYLCAWGEAGQGGSPLHFGNGTRLTVT.

The V and J genes are TRBV5-6 and TRBJ2-5, with 10 bases aligning to TRBD2. Per the germline V gene, CDR1 is SGHDT and CDR2 is YYEEEE. The length of the CDR3 is 16 residues. J lost 1 base, V lost 2 bases, and 5 bases had no gene match. Here the CDR3 DNA reads TGTGCCAGCAGCTTCGTTTCTAGCGGGAGCCAAGAGACCCAGTACTTC. It encodes CASSFVSSGSQETQYF.

This sequence joins TRBV28 and TRBJ1-1; D might be TRBD1 (6 bases). The CDR3 totals 17 residues. Germline values: CDR1 MDHEN, CDR2 SYDVKM. V lost 4 bases to trimming and J lost 2 bases, with 20 bases between them. The CDR3 sequence: CASSYLLGGGANTEAFF. In DNA form, the CDR3 reads TGTGCCAGCAGTTACCTCCTTGGGGGGGGCGCAAACACTGAAGCTTTCTTT.

This chain uses TRBV7-8 with TRBJ1-3; 10 bases agree with TRBD1. This CDR3 is built from 15 residues. With V trimmed by 4 bases and J by 5 bases, 5 bases remained unmatched. Germline CDR1 and CDR2: SGHVS and FQNEAQ. The CDR3 here is CASSWTGGRRNTIYF. CDR3 sequence (DNA): TGTGCCAGCAGCTGGACAGGGGGTAGAAGAAACACCATATATTTT.

This chain links TRBV5-1 with TRBJ2-7, with TRBD2 as a possible D gene (6 bases). V shed 3 bases and J shed 3 bases, with 13 bases lying between them. Looked up from germline, CDR1 is SGHRS and CDR2 is YFSETQ. This CDR3 contains 14 residues. The DNA for the CDR3 is TGCGCCAGCAGCTGGTTTAGCGGAGACTACGAGCAGTACTTC. It yields the protein CASSWFSGDYEQYF.

This clone was seen once. This rearrangement joins TRBV2 to TRBJ1-1; D ambiguous. The CDR3 has 12 residues. Trimming removed 10 bases from V and 1 base from J, with 10 bases in between. The V gene's germline CDR1 is SNHLY and CDR2 FYNNEI. The CDR3 DNA reads TGTGCCACCAAACGGGGGAACACTGAAGCTTTCTTT. Encoded protein: CATKRGNTEAFF.

V and J are TRBV27 and TRBJ1-1; TRBD1 is a possible D gene (5 bases). The CDR3 has 17 amino acids. From germline, CDR1 is MNHEY and CDR2 SMNVEV (reference sequence). Trimming shortened V by 2 bases and J by 0 bases, and 16 bases separated the two germline ends. For the CDR3, the DNA is TGTGCCAGCAGTTTAAGGGGAAATGTTGGGGTGAACACTGAAGCTTTCTTT. Its protein is CASSLRGNVGVNTEAFF.

The chain recombines TRBV5-4 with TRBJ1-4; 7 bases match TRBD1. The CDR3 contains 16 residues. The junction had 9 bases not matched to a gene; V was cut back by 4 bases and J by 3 bases. CDR1 and CDR2 (germline): SGHNT, YYREEE (reference sequence). The CDR3 DNA reads as TGTGCCAGCAGCCAGGGACAGCCCGCTTCTAATGAAAAACTGTTTTTT. This codes for CASSQGQPASNEKLFF.

The chain carries TRBV29-1 and TRBJ1-2; D gene unclear. Trimming shortened V by 0 bases and J by 0 bases, and 17 bases separated the two germline ends. This CDR3 region has 17 residues. Per germline, CDR1 SQVTM and CDR2 ANQGSEA. CDR3 loop: CSVEESPGGASNYGYTF. CDR3 DNA sequence: TGCAGCGTTGAAGAATCGCCCGGAGGAGCCTCTAACTATGGCTACACCTTC.

In this sample, this clone turned up once. The CDR3 sequence: CASSLRDRGVAAFF. DNA for the CDR3: TGTGCCAGCAGTCTCCGGGACAGGGGAGTTGCGGCTTTCTTT. The chain employs TRBV6-5 and TRBJ1-1; 10 bases line up with TRBD1. Germline V gene data show CDR1 as MNHEY and CDR2 as SVGAGI. This CDR3 has 14 residues. The V segment lost 5 bases and the J segment 11 bases; nucleotides outside the gene matches: 11.